These 23 T cell receptor beta chains were sequenced from one sample in a study of T cell repertoires in cytomegalovirus infection. No antigens are known for them. In TCRdb, the reads were re-called with MiXCR into one record per CDR3 protein. Here the sample spans hundreds of thousands of distinct CDR3 sequences, 30% to 35% being singletons. The sequences come from cultured CD8+ T cells from PBMCs, collected from culture after CMV antigen stimulation. Every receptor here comes from a human donor in good health (CMV status not recorded). Some clones in this sample may be carry-over from other donors' samples.

This clonotype has only one observation. This sequence joins TRBV27 and TRBJ2-3; D is undetermined. CDR1 MNHEY and CDR2 SMNVEV come from the germline V gene (reference sequence). Between the trimmed V and J ends, which lost 2 bases and 2 bases, there was a span of 8 bases. This CDR3 has 14 residues. The CDR3 loop reads CASSLRRNTDTQYF. The CDR3 nucleotides are TGTGCCAGCAGTTTAAGGAGAAACACAGATACGCAGTATTTT.

V gene TRBV12-5 combines with J gene TRBJ2-5; TRBD1 aligns across 9 bases. The junction had 7 bases not matched to a gene; V was cut back by 6 bases and J by 5 bases. Germline loops: CDR1 LGHNT, CDR2 FRNRAP. This CDR3 comprises 14 residues. The CDR3 loop reads CASGSGQGGETQYF. In DNA form, the CDR3 reads TGTGCTAGTGGCTCGGGACAGGGTGGGGAGACCCAGTACTTC.

This chain connects TRBV10-3 to TRBJ2-7; perhaps TRBD1 as D (5 bases). The CDR3 totals 14 residues. V shed 3 bases and J shed 3 bases, with 12 bases lying between them. Germline V gives CDR1 ENHRY, CDR2 SYGVKD. The CDR3, as DNA: TGTGCCATCAGTGAACTGACAGCGAGCTACGAGCAGTACTTC. Its protein is CAISELTASYEQYF.

The rearrangement uses TRBV29-1 and TRBJ1-2; D may be TRBD1 (5 bases). This CDR3 spans 14 amino acids. Germline V gene sequence: CDR1 SQVTM, CDR2 ANQGSEA. With 5 bases removed from V and 2 bases from J, the gap between germline ends came to 15 bases. CDR3 amino acids: CSVFIPDKNYGYTF. The CDR3 DNA reads TGCAGCGTTTTTATCCCGGACAAGAACTATGGCTACACCTTC.

This clonotype came up a few times. The V and J genes are TRBV11-2 and TRBJ2-3; weak D call: TRBD2 (6 bases). The V end lost 4 bases, the J end lost 3 bases, and 20 bases lay between the germline ends. Germline V gives CDR1 SGHAT, CDR2 FQNNGV. There are 17 residues in the CDR3. In DNA, the CDR3 is TGTGCCAGCAGCTGGGTATTTGGAGGGGTGGGGACAGATACGCAGTATTTT. Amino acid sequence: CASSWVFGGVGTDTQYF.

This chain uses TRBV12-3 or TRBV12-4 with TRBJ2-3; 9 bases are shared with TRBD2. V lost 6 bases and J lost 4; bases outside the gene matches: 8. This CDR3 spans 15 amino acids. Here the CDR3 reads CASSRSGGLADTQYF. CDR3 sequence (DNA): TGTGCCAGCAGCCGTAGCGGGGGCCTGGCAGATACGCAGTATTTT.

In this sample, this clonotype turned up many times. The chain employs TRBV7-8 and TRBJ1-6; 12 positions match TRBD1. The V segment lost 3 bases and the J segment 0 bases; nucleotides outside the gene matches: 12. The germline CDR1 and CDR2 sequences are SGHVS and FQNEAQ. The CDR3 is 21 residues long. The DNA of the CDR3 is TGTGCCAGCAGCTTCTTTGGGACAGGGGGCTCCACCAGCTCCTATAATTCACCCCTCCACTTT. Protein product: CASSFFGTGGSTSSYNSPLHF. Based on the CDR3 plus reference TRBV7-8 and TRBJ1-6, the full variable domain is GAGVSQSPRYKVAKRGQDVALRCDPISGHVSLFWYQQALGQGPEFLTYFQNEAQLDKSGLPSDRFFAERPEGSVSTLKIQRTQQEDSAVYLCASSFFGTGGSTSSYNSPLHFGNGTRLTVT.

The sample holds one count of this clonotype. This chain joins TRBV6-1 and TRBJ2-7; D gene unclear. From germline, CDR1 is MNHNS and CDR2 SASEGT. This CDR3 comprises 14 residues. The germline V and J ends were trimmed by 1 base and 2 bases, with 9 bases remaining between them. The CDR3 spells CASSEGASTYEQYF. The CDR3 DNA follows: TGTGCCAGCAGTGAAGGAGCGAGTACCTACGAGCAGTACTTC.

The sample holds many counts of this clonotype. The J gene is TRBJ2-1, the V gene TRBV6-5; D is perhaps TRBD2 (5 bases). The CDR3 has 15 residues. V shed 2 bases and J shed 1 base, with 9 bases lying between them. The germline CDR1 and CDR2 sequences are MNHEY and SVGAGI. As DNA, the CDR3 is TGTGCCAGCAGTTACGATTGGAGGTCCTACAATGAGCAGTTCTTC. It yields the protein CASSYDWRSYNEQFF.

This clonotype was counted at least ten times. The rearrangement joins TRBV7-2 to TRBJ1-3, with TRBD1 as a possible D gene (5 bases). Germline V CDR1 and CDR2: SGHTA, FQGNSA. V was trimmed by 4 bases and J by 4 bases, leaving 14 bases between them. The CDR3 totals 15 residues. As DNA, the CDR3 is TGTGCCAGCAGCTCAGTTGACAGTACAGGAAACACCATATATTTT. Encoded protein: CASSSVDSTGNTIYF.

V gene TRBV2 combines with J gene TRBJ2-1, with 7 bases aligning to TRBD2. Trimming took 1 base from V and 2 from J; bases not matched to a gene: 2. Germline values: CDR1 SNHLY, CDR2 FYNNEI. The CDR3 has 15 amino acids. The CDR3, as DNA: TGTGCCAGCAGTGAAGGGGGGGGGGCCTACAATGAGCAGTTCTTC. It translates to CASSEGGGAYNEQFF.

This clonotype turned up a few times. This chain links TRBV7-9 with TRBJ2-1, with a tentative D call TRBD2 (7 bases). CDR1 SEHNR and CDR2 FQNEAQ come from the germline V gene (reference sequence). The CDR3 consists of 13 residues. The ends were cut back, 1 base at V and 9 bases at J, with 10 bases in the middle. CDR3 bases: TGTGCCAGCAGCTTAGGGGGGGGCAGTGAGCAGTTCTTC. Translation gives CASSLGGGSEQFF.

A few counts support this clonotype. This CDR3 is CASSLDNHFDYGYTF. CDR3 sequence (DNA): TGTGCCAGCAGCTTAGACAACCACTTCGACTATGGCTACACCTTC. The V gene is TRBV7-4, the J gene TRBJ1-2; D is undetermined. This CDR3 is built from 15 residues. Germline values: CDR1 SGHVT, CDR2 SQSDAQ. V lost 1 base and J lost 3, with 12 bases in between. Variable domain in full (rest from reference TRBV7-4 and TRBJ1-2): GAGVSQSPRYKVAKRGRDVALRCDSISGHVTLYWYRQTLGQGSEVLTYSQSDAQRDKSGRPSGRFSAERPERSVSTLKIQRTEQGDSAVYLCASSLDNHFDYGYTFGSGTRLTVV.

This clonotype was observed a handful of times. This chain connects TRBV11-2 to TRBJ1-2; the D is unclear. Germline values: CDR1 SGHAT, CDR2 FQNNGV. The CDR3 runs to 17 residues. The ends were cut back, 5 bases at V and 2 bases at J, with 21 bases in the middle. The CDR3 bases are TGTGCCAGCAGCCTAGTGGGAGAAGATGAGGGAAACTATGGCTACACCTTC. Protein product: CASSLVGEDEGNYGYTF. Complete variable domain (other parts from reference TRBV11-2 and TRBJ1-2): EAGVAQSPRYKIIEKRQSVAFWCNPISGHATLYWYQQILGQGPKLLIQFQNNGVVDDSQLPKDRFSAERLKGVDSTLKIQPAKLEDSAVYLCASSLVGEDEGNYGYTFGSGTRLTVV.

The sample holds a few counts of this clonotype. The chain links TRBV10-3 to TRBJ1-3, with D hard to call. The germline CDR1 and CDR2 sequences are ENHRY and SYGVKD. The ends were cut back, 0 bases at V and 0 bases at J, with 6 bases in the middle. This CDR3 spans 15 amino acids. DNA of the CDR3: TGTGCCATCAGTGAGTCTTACAGCTCTGGAAACACCATATATTTT. It specifies CAISESYSSGNTIYF.

The chain recombines TRBV2 with TRBJ2-1; D not certain. Germline assignment: CDR1 SNHLY and CDR2 FYNNEI. V was trimmed by 2 bases and J by 2 bases, leaving 10 bases between them. This CDR3 contains 15 residues. The CDR3 nucleotides read TGTGCCAGCAGTGAACCAGGACGCGCCTACAATGAGCAGTTCTTC. This sequence encodes CASSEPGRAYNEQFF.

In its sample, this clonotype was seen a few times. J is TRBJ2-1 and V is TRBV4-1; the match to TRBD2 covers 16 bases. CDR3 length equals 18 residues. Per the germline V gene, CDR1 is MGHRA and CDR2 is YSYEKL. After removal of 2 bases from V and 4 bases from J, the junction contained 5 bases not matched to a gene. The CDR3 reads CASSQRGLAGGPYNEQFF. The CDR3 DNA reads as TGCGCCAGCAGCCAACGGGGACTAGCGGGGGGGCCTTACAATGAGCAGTTCTTC.

This CDR3 reads CASSLEGAINQPQHF. CDR3 bases: TGTGCCAGCAGCTTGGAGGGGGCAATTAATCAGCCCCAGCATTTT. The chain is built from TRBV5-6 and TRBJ1-5, with TRBD1 matching over 7 bases. This CDR3 has 15 residues. V shed 0 bases, J shed 4 bases, and the junction held 4 bases outside the gene matches. Germline V CDR1 and CDR2: SGHDT, YYEEEE.

J is TRBJ2-6 and V is TRBV11-3; D is uncertain. CDR3 length: 15 amino acids. Trimming shortened V by 6 bases and J by 1 base, and 10 bases separated the two germline ends. CDR1 and CDR2 (germline): SGHNT, YENEEA. The CDR3 sequence is CASSQHGSGANVLTF. CDR3 in DNA: TGTGCCAGCAGTCAACACGGGTCTGGGGCCAACGTCCTGACTTTC.

This chain links TRBV6-5 with TRBJ2-7; TRBD1 matches 7 bases. The germline gives CDR1 MNHEY, CDR2 SVGAGI. This CDR3 is 13 amino acids long. V shed 6 bases and J 6 bases; nucleotides not matched to a gene: 8. CDR3 DNA sequence: TGTGCCAGCAGAACAGGGGAAATCTTCGAGCAGTACGTC. Translation gives CASRTGEIFEQYV.

The V and J genes are TRBV27 and TRBJ1-1; D is undetermined. With 5 bases removed from V and 0 bases from J, the gap between germline ends came to 13 bases. This CDR3 contains 15 residues. CDR1 MNHEY and CDR2 SMNVEV come from the germline V gene (reference sequence). CDR3 in DNA: TGTGCCAGCAGTACACGGGAAGGGCTGAACACTGAAGCTTTCTTT. Its translation: CASSTREGLNTEAFF.

There are a few counts of this clonotype. V usage is TRBV5-6 and J usage is TRBJ1-2, with D maybe TRBD1 (5 bases). The CDR3 spans 15 residues. Between the trimmed V and J ends, which lost 0 bases and 0 bases, there was a span of 9 bases. From germline, CDR1 is SGHDT and CDR2 YYEEEE. CDR3 amino acids: CASSLGQTANYGYTF. Here the CDR3 DNA reads TGTGCCAGCAGCTTGGGTCAGACAGCTAACTATGGCTACACCTTC.

There are many counts of this clonotype. The V and J genes are TRBV7-6 and TRBJ2-1; the D is unclear. Trimming cost V 5 bases and J 0 bases, with 14 bases left between them. From germline, CDR1 is SGHVS and CDR2 FNYEAQ. CDR3 length: 16 amino acids. The CDR3 here is CASSPLARSSYNEQFF. CDR3 in DNA: TGTGCCAGCAGCCCTTTGGCCCGGAGCTCCTACAATGAGCAGTTCTTC. Together with reference TRBV7-6 and TRBJ2-1, the CDR3 gives the full variable domain: GAGVSQSPRYKVTKRGQDVALRCDPISGHVSLYWYRQALGQGPEFLTYFNYEAQQDKSGLPNDRFSAERPEGSISTLTIQRTEQRDSAMYRCASSPLARSSYNEQFFGPGTRLTVL.